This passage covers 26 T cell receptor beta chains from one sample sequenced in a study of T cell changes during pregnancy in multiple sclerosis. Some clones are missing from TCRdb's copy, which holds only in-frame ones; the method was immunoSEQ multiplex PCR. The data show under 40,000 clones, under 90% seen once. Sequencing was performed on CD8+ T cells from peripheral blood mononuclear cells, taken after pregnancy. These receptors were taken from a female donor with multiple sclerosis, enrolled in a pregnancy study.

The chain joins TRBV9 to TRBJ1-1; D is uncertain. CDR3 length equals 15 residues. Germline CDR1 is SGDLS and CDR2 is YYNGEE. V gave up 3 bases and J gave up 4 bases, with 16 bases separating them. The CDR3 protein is CASSGREGEGTEAFF. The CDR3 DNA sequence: TGTGCCAGCAGCGGACGCGAGGGAGAGGGCACTGAAGCTTTCTTT.

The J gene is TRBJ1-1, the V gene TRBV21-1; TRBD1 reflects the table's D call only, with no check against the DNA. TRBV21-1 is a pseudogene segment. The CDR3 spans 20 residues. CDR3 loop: CASSLIRAPGTGGLNTEAFF. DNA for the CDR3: TGTGCCAGCAGCCTTATAAGGGCACCCGGGACAGGGGGCTTGAACACTGAAGCTTTCTTT.

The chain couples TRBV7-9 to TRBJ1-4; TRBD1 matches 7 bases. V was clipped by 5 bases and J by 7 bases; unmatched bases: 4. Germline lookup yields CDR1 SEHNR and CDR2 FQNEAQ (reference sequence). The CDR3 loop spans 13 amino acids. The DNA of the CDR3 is TGTGCCAGCAGCCCCCGGGACAGTGAAAAACTGTTTTTT. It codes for CASSPRDSEKLFF.

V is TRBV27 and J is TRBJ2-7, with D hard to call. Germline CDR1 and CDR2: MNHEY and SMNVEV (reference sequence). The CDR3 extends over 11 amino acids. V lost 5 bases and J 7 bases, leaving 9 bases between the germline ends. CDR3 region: CASSIGLEQYF. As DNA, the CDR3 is TGTGCCAGCAGTATCGGGTTAGAGCAGTACTTC.

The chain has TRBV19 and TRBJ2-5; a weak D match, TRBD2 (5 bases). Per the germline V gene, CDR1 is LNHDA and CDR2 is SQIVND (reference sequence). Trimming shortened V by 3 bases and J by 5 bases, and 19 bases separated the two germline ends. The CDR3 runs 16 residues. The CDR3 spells CASSIGLAGFMETQYF. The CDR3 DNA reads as TGTGCCAGTAGTATCGGGCTAGCCGGATTCATGGAGACCCAGTACTTC.

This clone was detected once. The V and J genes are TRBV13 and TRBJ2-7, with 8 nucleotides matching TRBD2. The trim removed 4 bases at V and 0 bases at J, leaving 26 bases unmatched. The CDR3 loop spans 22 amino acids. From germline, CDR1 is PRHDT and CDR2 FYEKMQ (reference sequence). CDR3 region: CASSSTRELAAKMAPSSYEQYF. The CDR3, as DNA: TGTGCCAGCAGCTCCACCAGGGAACTAGCGGCGAAAATGGCCCCAAGCTCCTACGAGCAGTACTTC.

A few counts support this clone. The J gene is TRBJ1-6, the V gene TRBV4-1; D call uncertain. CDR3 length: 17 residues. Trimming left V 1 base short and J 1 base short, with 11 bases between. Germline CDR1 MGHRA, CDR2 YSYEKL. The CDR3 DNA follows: TGCGCCAGCAGCCAAGGGGCTACGATTTCCTATAATTCACCCCTCCACTTT. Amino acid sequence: CASSQGATISYNSPLHF.

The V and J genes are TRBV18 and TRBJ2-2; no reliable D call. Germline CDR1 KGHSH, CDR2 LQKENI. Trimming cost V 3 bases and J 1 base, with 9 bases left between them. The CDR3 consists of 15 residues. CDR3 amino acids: CASSPPPRNTGELFF. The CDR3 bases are TGTGCCAGCTCACCCCCCCCGCGGAACACCGGGGAGCTGTTTTTT.

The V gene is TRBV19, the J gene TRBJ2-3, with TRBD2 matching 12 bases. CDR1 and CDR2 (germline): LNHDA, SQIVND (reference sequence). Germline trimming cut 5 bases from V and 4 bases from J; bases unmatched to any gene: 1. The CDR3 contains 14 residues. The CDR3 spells CASSGLAGSDTQYF. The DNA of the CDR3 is TGTGCCAGTAGTGGACTAGCGGGGTCAGATACGCAGTATTTT. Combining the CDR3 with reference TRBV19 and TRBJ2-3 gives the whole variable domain DGGITQSPKYLFRKEGQNVTLSCEQNLNHDAMYWYRQDPGQGLRLIYYSQIVNDFQKGDIAEGYSVSREKKESFPLTVTSAQKNPTAFYLCASSGLAGSDTQYFGPGTRLTVL.

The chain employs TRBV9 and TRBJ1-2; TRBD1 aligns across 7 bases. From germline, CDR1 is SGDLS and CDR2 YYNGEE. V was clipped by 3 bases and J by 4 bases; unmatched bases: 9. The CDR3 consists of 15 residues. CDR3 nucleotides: TGTGCCAGCAGCGGATATGACAGGGATGGCTATGGCTACACCTTC. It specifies CASSGYDRDGYGYTF.

In nucleotides, the CDR3 is TGTGCCTGGAGGGCTGACGGGGGGGCAGAAATGGAGACCCAGTACTTC. Translated: CAWRADGGAEMETQYF. The chain joins TRBV30 to TRBJ2-5; TRBD2 agrees at 8 bases. Looked up from germline, CDR1 is GTSNPN and CDR2 is SVGIG (reference sequence). The junction had 14 bases not matched to a gene; V was cut back by 3 bases and J by 5 bases. CDR3 length: 16 amino acids. Full variable domain (outside the CDR3, taken from reference TRBV30 and TRBJ2-5): SQTIHQWPATLVQPVGSPLSLECTVEGTSNPNLYWYRQAAGRGLQLLFYSVGIGQISSEVPQNLSASRPQDRQFILSSKKLLLSDSGFYLCAWRADGGAEMETQYFGPGTRLLVL.

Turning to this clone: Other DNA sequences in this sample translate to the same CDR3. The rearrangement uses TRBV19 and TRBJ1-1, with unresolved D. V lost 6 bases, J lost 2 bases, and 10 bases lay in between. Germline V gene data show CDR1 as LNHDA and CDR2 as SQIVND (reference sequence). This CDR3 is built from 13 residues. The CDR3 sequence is CASSPSLNTEAFF. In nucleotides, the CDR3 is TGTGCCAGTAGCCCTTCACTAAACACTGAAGCTTTCTTT.

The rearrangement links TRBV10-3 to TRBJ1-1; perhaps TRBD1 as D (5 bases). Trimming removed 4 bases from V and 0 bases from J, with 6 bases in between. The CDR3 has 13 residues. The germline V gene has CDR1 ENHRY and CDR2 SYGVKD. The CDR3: CAISVGVNTEAFF. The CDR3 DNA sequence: TGTGCCATCAGTGTAGGGGTGAACACTGAAGCTTTCTTT.

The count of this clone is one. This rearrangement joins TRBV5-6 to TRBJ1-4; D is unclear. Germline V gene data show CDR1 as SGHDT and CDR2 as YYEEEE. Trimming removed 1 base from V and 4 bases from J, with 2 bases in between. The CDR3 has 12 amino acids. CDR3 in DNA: TGTGCCAGCAGCTTGCTTAATGAAAAACTGTTTTTT. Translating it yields CASSLLNEKLFF.

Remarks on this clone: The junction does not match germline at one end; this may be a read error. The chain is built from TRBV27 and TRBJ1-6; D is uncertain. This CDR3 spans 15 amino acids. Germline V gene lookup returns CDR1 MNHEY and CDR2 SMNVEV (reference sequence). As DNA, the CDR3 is TGTGCCAGCAGTTTATGGGCGGGAAAGGATTCACCCTTCCACTTT. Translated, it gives CASSLWAGKDSPFHF.

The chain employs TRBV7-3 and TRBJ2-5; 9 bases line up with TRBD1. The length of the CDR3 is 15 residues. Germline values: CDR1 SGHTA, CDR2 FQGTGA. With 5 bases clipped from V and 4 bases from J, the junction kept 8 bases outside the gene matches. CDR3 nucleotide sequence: TGTGCCAGCAGCCCAACGGACAGGGGAGGAGAGACCCAGTACTTC. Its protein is CASSPTDRGGETQYF. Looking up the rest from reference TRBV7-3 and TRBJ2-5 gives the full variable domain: GAGVSQTPSNKVTEKGKYVELRCDPISGHTALYWYRQSLGQGPEFLIYFQGTGAADDSGLPNDRFFAVRPEGSVSTLKIQRTERGDSAVYLCASSPTDRGGETQYFGPGTRLLVL.

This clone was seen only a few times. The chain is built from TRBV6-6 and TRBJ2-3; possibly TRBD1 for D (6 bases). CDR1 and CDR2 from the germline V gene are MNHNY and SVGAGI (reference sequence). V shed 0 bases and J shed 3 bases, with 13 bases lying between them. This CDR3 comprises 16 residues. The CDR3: CASSYSEQGTTDTQYF. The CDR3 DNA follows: TGTGCCAGCAGTTACTCGGAACAGGGCACGACAGATACGCAGTATTTT.

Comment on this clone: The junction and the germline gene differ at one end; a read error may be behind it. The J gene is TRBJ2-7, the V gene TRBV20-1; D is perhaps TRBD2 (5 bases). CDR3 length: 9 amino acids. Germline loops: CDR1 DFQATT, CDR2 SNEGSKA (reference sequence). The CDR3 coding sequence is TGCAGTGCCCCTCCTATGCTAGCCTTC. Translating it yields CSAPPMLAF.

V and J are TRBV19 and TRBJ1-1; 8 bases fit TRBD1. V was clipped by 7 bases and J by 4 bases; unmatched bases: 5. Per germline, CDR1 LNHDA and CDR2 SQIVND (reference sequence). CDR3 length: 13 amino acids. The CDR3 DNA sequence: TGTGCCAGTATGGACAGGGTGGGCACTGAAGCTTTCTTT. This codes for CASMDRVGTEAFF.

Here the CDR3 reads CASSLIRGLNNEQFF. The CDR3 region has the DNA TGCGCCAGCAGCTTAATCAGGGGTCTCAACAATGAGCAGTTCTTC. The gene calls are TRBV4-3 and TRBJ2-1, with a possible D match to TRBD1 (6 bases). Germline V lookup: CDR1 LGHNA, CDR2 YSLEER. The CDR3 covers 15 residues. Trimming cost V 5 bases and J 5 bases, with 16 bases left between them.

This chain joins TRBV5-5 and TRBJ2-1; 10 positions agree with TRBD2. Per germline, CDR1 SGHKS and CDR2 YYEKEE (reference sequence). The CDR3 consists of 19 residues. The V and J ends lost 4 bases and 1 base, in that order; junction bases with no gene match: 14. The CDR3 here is CASSPEALAGVPSYNEQFF. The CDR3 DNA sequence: TGTGCCAGCAGCCCGGAGGCTCTAGCGGGGGTACCGTCCTACAATGAGCAGTTCTTC. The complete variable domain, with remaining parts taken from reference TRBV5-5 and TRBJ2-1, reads DAGVTQSPTHLIKTRGQQVTLRCSPISGHKSVSWYQQVLGQGPQFIFQYYEKEERGRGNFPDRFSARQFPNYSSELNVNALLLGDSALYLCASSPEALAGVPSYNEQFFGPGTRLTVL.

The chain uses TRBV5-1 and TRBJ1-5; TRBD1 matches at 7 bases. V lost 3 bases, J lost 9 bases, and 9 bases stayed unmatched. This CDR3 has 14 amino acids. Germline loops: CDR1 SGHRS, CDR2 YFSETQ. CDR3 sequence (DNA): TGCGCCAGCAGCTCCTCCCAGGGGGGCACGCCCCAGCATTTT. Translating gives CASSSSQGGTPQHF.

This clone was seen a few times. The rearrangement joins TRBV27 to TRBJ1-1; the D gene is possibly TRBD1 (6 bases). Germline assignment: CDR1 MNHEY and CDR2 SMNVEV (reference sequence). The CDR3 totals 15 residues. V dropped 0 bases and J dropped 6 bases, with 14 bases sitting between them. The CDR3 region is CASSLSLTGQAEAFF. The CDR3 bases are TGTGCCAGCAGTTTATCCCTGACAGGCCAGGCTGAAGCTTTCTTT.

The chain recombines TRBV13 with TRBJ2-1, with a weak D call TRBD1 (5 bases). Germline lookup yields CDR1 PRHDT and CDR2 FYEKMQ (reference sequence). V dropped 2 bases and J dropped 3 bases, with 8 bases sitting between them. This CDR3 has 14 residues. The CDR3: CASSLQGDYNEQFF. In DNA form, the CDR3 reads TGTGCCAGCAGCTTACAAGGGGACTACAATGAGCAGTTCTTC.

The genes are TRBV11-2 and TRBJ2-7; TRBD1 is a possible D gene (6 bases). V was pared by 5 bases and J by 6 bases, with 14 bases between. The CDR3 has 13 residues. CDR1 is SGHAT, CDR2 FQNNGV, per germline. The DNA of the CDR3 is TGTGCCAGCAGCCCCGGGACACTCCTCGAGCAGTACTTC. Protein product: CASSPGTLLEQYF.

The CDR3 nucleotides are TGTGCCTGGAACAGGGGGCTGCCTGAAGCTTTCTTT. It yields the protein CAWNRGLPEAFF. This chain uses TRBV30 with TRBJ1-1, with 9 nucleotides matching TRBD1. From germline, CDR1 is GTSNPN and CDR2 SVGIG (reference sequence). The CDR3 runs to 12 residues. The J segment lost 6 bases and the V segment lost 4 bases, leaving 3 bases of the junction unmatched. The entire variable domain, with the rest obtained from reference TRBV30 and TRBJ1-1, is as follows: SQTIHQWPATLVQPVGSPLSLECTVEGTSNPNLYWYRQAAGRGLQLLFYSVGIGQISSEVPQNLSASRPQDRQFILSSKKLLLSDSGFYLCAWNRGLPEAFFGQGTRLTVV.